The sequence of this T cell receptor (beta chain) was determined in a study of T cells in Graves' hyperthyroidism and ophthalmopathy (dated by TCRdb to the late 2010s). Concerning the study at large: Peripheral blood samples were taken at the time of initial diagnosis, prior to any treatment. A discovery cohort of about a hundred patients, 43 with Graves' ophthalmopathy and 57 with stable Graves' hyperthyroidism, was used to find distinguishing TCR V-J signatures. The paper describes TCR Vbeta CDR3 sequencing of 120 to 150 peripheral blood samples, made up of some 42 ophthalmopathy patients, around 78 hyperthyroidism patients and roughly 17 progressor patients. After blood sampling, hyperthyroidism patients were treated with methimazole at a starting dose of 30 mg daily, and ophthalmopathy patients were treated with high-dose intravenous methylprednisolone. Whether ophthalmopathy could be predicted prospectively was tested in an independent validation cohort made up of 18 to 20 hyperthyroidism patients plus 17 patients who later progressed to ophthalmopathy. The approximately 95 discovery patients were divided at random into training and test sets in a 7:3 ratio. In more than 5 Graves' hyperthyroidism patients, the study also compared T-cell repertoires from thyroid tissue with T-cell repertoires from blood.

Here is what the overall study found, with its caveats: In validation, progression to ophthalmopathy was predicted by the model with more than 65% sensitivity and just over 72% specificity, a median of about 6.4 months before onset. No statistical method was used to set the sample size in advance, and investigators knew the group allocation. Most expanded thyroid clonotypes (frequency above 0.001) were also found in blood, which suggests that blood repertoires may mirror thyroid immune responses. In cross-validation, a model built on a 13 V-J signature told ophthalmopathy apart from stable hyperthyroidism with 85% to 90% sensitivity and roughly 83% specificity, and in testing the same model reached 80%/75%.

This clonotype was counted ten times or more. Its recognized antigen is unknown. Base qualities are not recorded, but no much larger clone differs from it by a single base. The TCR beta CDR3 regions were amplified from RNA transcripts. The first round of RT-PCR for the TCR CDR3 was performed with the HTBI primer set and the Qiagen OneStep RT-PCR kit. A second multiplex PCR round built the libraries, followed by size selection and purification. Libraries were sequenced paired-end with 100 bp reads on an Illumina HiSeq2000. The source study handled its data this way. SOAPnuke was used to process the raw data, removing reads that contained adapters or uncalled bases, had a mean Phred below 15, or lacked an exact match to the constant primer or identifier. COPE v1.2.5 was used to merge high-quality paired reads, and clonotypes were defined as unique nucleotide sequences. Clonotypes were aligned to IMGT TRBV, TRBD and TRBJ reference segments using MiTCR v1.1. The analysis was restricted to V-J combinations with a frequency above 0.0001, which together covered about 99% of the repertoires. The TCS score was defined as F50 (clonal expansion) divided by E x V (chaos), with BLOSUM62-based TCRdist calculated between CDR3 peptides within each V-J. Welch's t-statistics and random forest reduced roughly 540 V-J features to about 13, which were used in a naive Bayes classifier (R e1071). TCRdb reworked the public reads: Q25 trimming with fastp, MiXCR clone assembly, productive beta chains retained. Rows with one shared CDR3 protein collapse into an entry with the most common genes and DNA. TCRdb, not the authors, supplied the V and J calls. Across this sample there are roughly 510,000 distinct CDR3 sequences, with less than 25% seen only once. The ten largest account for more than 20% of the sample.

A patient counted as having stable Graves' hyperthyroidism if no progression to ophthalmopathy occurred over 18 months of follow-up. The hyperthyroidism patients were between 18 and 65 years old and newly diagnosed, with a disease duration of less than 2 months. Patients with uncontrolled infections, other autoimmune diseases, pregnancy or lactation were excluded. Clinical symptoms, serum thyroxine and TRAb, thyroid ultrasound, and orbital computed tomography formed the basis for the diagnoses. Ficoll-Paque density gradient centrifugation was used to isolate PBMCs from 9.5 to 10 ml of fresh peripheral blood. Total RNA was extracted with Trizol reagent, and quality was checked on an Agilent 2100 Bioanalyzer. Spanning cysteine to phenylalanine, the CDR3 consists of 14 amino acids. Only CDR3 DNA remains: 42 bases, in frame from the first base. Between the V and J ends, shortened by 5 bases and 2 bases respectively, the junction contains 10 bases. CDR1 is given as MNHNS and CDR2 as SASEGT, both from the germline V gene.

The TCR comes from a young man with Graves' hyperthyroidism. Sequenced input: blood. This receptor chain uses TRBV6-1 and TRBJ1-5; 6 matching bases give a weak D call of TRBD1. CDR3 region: CASSPPGGNQPQHF. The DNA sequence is TGTGCCAGCAGTCCCCCAGGGGGCAATCAGCCCCAGCATTTT.